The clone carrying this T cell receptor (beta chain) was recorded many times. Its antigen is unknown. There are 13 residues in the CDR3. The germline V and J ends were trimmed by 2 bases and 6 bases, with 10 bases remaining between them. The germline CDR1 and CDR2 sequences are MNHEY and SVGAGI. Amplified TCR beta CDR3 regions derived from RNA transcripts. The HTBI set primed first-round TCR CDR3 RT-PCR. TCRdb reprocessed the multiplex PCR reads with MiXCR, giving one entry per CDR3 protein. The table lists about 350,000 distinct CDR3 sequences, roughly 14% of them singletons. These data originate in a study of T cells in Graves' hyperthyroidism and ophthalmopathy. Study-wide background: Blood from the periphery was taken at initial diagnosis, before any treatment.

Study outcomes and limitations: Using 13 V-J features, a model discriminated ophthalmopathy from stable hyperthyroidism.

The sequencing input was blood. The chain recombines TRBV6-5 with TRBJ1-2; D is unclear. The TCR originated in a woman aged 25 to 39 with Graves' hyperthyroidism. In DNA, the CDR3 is TGTGCCAGCAGTTACGAAGGGCGAAATGGCTACACCTTC. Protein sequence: CASSYEGRNGYTF.